This T cell receptor beta chain was captured in a study of Graves' ophthalmopathy and Graves' hyperthyroidism. Study-level findings and limits: A classifier, a 13-signature model, separated ophthalmopathy from stable hyperthyroidism with more than 85% sensitivity and around 80% specificity. In predicting ophthalmopathy progression, the model reached 65% to 71% sensitivity and 72% to 85% specificity.

Other autoimmune disease, uncontrolled infection, pregnancy and lactation led to exclusion. Orbital computed tomography, together with clinical symptoms, serum thyroxine, TRAb and thyroid ultrasound, was used for diagnosis. Of note for this clonotype: Antigen unknown. At one of its ends the junction is not consistent with the germline gene, which may arise from a read error.

As the template, RNA transcripts were used to amplify TCR beta CDR3 regions. First-round RT-PCR used HTBI primers; second-round multiplex PCR followed. TCRdb passed the multiplex PCR reads through MiXCR, listing each CDR3 protein once. The sample lists about 550,000 distinct CDR3 sequences, 35% to 40% seen once, with 3.5% to 4.5% in the top ten. The V gene's germline CDR1 is MNHEY and CDR2 SVGAGI. This CDR3 has 15 amino acids. The sample comprised peripheral blood or thyroid tissue (not recorded which). The chain is built from TRBV6-5 and TRBJ2-7; 9 nucleotides match TRBD2. The TCR originated in an adult man with Graves' hyperthyroidism. This CDR3 is CASSSVAGADYERYF. CDR3 nucleotide sequence: TGTGCCAGCAGTTCGGTAGCGGGAGCGGACTACGAGCGGTACTTC.